This T cell receptor beta chain originates from a study of blood T cells in healthy people across ages. Findings of the study overall: Unsorted PBMC input precluded a conclusive naive versus antigen-experienced comparison.

Points on this clonotype: Its antigen is still unknown.

The second PCR ran about 6 to 11 cycles with a sample-barcoded 5' primer and J-beta primers. TCRdb recomputed calls from the 5' RACE reads with MiXCR, one row per CDR3 protein. The repertoire has hundreds of thousands of distinct CDR3 sequences, nearly 60% of them found once; the top ten carry about 20%. Each donor gave approximately 9.1 milliliters of peripheral blood. A minimum of 7 million PBMCs was isolated per sample. Germline CDR1 is DFQATT and CDR2 is SNEGSKA (reference sequence). V dropped 4 bases and J dropped 2; count of bases not matched to a gene: 5. The CDR3 is 14 amino acids. V usage is TRBV20-1 and J usage is TRBJ2-1, with TRBD2 matching 7 bases. The TCR was taken from a man between 25 and 39 years old in good health. Sequencing was done on a sample of blood. In nucleotides, the CDR3 is TGCAGTGCTAATGGCGGGGGAACCTACAATGAGCAGTTCTTC. Its protein is CSANGGGTYNEQFF.